Below, one T cell receptor beta chain is given with its context. Its antigen remains unidentified. One end of the junction does not line up with germline, which may come from a read error. The sample is drawn from a study of metastatic and nonmetastatic thyroid tumors. Study details: Where malignant and benign thyroid patients were concerned, repertoires were compared across blood and tumor or nodule tissue. Overall study findings and caveats: For both blood and tumor, malignant thyroid tumors reportedly showed significantly higher TCR beta diversity than benign nodules did.

None of the patients had undergone any treatment ahead of thyroid surgery. Original analysis: A classifier for distant metastasis in papillary thyroid cancer was constructed using CDR3 differences observed across clinicopathological groups. TCRdb re-called the PCR reads through MiXCR. The V and J calls, along with clone size, are taken from TCRdb and not from the paper's own processing. The table shows about 59,000 clones, with about 16% occurring only once. The CDR3 covers 15 residues. Germline V gives CDR1 SGDLS, CDR2 YYNGEE. This receptor was taken from a male donor with papillary thyroid cancer or a benign thyroid nodule (not recorded which). Some clones in this sample may be carry-over from other donors' samples. Sample: blood. The chain carries TRBV9 and TRBJ2-2; D ambiguous. Here the CDR3 reads CASSVARANTVELFF. CDR3 DNA: TGTGCCAGCAGCGTAGCTCGAGCTAACACCGTGGAGCTGTTTTTT.